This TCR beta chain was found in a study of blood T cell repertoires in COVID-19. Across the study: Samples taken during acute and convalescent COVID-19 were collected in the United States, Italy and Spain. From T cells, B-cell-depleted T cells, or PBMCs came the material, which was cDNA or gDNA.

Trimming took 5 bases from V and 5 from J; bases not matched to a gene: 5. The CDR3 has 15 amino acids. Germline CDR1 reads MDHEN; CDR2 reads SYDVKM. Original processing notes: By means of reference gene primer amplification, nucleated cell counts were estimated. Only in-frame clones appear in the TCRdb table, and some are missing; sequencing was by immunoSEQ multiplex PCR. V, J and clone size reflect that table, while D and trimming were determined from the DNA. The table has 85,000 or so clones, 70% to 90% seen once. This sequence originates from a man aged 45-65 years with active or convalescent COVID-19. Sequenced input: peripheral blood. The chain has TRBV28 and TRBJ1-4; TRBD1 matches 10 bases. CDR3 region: CASSPSGQGNEKLFF. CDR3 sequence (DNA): TGTGCCAGCAGTCCCTCGGGACAGGGGAATGAAAAACTGTTTTTT.